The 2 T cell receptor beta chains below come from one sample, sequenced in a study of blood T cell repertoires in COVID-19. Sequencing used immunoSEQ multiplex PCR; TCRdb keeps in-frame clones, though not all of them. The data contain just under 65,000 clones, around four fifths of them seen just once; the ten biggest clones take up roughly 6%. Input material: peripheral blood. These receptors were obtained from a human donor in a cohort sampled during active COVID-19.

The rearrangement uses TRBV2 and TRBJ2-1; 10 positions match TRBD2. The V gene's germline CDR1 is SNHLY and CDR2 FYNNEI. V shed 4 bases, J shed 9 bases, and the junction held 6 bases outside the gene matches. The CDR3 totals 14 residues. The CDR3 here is CASSVSGGAGEQFF. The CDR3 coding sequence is TGTGCCAGCAGTGTCAGCGGGGGGGCGGGTGAGCAGTTCTTC.

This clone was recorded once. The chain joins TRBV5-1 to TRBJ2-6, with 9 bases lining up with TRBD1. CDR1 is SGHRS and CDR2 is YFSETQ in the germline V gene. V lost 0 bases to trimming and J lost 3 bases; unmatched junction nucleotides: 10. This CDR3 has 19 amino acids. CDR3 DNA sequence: TGCGCCAGCAGCTTGGGGGTTTGGGGACAGGGTGGTGGGGCCAACGTCCTGACTTTC. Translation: CASSLGVWGQGGGANVLTF.